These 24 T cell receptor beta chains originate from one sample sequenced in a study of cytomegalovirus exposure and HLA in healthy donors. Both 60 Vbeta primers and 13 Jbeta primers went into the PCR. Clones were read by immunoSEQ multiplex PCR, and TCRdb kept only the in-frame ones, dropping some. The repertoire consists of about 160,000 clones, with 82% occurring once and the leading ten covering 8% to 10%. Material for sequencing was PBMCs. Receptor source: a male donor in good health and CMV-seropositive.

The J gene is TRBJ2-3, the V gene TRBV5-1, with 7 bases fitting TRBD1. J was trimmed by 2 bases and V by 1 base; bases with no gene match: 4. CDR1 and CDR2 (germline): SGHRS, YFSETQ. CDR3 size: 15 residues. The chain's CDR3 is CASSLWGQTTDTQYF. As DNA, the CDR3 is TGCGCCAGCAGCTTGTGGGGACAGACCACAGATACGCAGTATTTT. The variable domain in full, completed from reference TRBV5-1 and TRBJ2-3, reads KAGVTQTPRYLIKTRGQQVTLSCSPISGHRSVSWYQQTPGQGLQFLFEYFSETQRNKGNFPGRFSGRQFSNSRSEMNVSTLELGDSALYLCASSLWGQTTDTQYFGPGTRLTVL.

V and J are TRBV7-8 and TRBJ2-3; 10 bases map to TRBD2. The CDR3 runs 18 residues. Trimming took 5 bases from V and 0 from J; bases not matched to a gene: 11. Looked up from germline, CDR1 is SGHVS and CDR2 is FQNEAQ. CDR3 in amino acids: CASSTRLAGVTSTDTQYF. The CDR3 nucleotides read TGTGCCAGCAGCACCCGACTAGCGGGTGTAACTAGCACAGATACGCAGTATTTT.

The CDR3 region has the DNA TGTGCCAGCAGCCCTTCCGGTTGGGGGCCCCACTATAATTCACCCCTCCACTTT. Protein product: CASSPSGWGPHYNSPLHF. The chain is built from TRBV7-2 and TRBJ1-6, with a possible D match to TRBD1 (6 bases). Between the trimmed V and J ends, which lost 5 bases and 3 bases, there was a span of 20 bases. This CDR3 region has 18 residues. In germline, CDR1 is SGHTA, CDR2 FQGNSA.

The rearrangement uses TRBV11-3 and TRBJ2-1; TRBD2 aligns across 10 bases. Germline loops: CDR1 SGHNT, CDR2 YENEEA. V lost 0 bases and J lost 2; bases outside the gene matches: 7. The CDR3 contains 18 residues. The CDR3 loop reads CASSLDRVTSGAYNEQFF. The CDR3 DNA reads TGTGCCAGCAGCTTAGACCGCGTCACTAGCGGGGCCTACAATGAGCAGTTCTTC.

CDR3 residues: CASSLSQGYGYTF. The CDR3 region has the DNA TGTGCCAGCAGCCTCTCACAGGGCTATGGCTACACCTTC. The chain joins TRBV27 to TRBJ1-2, with D perhaps matching TRBD1 (6 bases). This CDR3 is built from 13 residues. Germline assignment: CDR1 MNHEY and CDR2 SMNVEV (reference sequence). V gave up 6 bases and J gave up 4 bases, with 12 bases separating them.

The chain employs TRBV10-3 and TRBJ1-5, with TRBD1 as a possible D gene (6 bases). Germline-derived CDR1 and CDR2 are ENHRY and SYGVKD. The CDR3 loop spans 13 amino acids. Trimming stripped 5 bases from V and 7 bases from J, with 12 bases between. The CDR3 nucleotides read TGTGCCATCAGTAACGAACAGGGACAGCCCCAGCATTTT. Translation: CAISNEQGQPQHF.

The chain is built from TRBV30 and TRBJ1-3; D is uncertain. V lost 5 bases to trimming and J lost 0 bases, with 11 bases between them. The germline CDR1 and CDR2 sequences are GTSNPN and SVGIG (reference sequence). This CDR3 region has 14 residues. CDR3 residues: CAWGGPNSGNTIYF. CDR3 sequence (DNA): TGTGCCTGGGGAGGGCCCAACTCTGGAAACACCATATATTTT.

DNA for the CDR3: TGTGCCAGCAGTTCCCCGGGACTAGCGACCGGGGAGCTGTTTTTT. Its translation is CASSSPGLATGELFF. The rearrangement links TRBV28 to TRBJ2-2, with 10 bases aligning to TRBD2. Germline loops: CDR1 MDHEN, CDR2 SYDVKM. This CDR3 spans 15 amino acids. Losses at the gene ends were 4 bases for V and 5 bases for J; bases not matched to a gene: 4.

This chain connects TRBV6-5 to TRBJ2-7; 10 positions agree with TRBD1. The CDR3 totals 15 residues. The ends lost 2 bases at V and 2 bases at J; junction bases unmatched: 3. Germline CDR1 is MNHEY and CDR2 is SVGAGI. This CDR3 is CASSYRDRGAYEQYF. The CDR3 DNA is TGTGCCAGCAGTTACAGGGACAGGGGCGCCTACGAGCAGTACTTC.

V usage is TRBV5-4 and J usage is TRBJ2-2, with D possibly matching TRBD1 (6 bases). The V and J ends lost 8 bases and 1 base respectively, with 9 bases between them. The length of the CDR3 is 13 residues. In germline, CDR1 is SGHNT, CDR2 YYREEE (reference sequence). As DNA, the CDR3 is TGTGCCAGGGAGGACAGGAACACCGGGGAGCTGTTTTTT. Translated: CAREDRNTGELFF.

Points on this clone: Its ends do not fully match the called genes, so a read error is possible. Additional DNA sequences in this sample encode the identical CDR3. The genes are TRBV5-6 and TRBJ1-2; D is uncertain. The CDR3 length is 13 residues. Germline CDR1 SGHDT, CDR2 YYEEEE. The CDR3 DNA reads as TGCGCCAGCAGCTTGGGCAGAAACTATGGCTACACCTTC. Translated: CASSLGRNYGYTF.

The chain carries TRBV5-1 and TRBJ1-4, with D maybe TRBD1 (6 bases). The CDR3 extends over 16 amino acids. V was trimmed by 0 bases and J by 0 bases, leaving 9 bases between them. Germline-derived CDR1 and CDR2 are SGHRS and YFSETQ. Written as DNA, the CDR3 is TGCGCCAGCAGCTTGGGGGGGCATGCAACTAATGAAAAACTGTTTTTT. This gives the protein CASSLGGHATNEKLFF.

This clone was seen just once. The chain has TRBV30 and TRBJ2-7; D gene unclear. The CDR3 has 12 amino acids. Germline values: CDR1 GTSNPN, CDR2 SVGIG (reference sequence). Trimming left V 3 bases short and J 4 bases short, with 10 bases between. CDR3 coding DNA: TGTGCCTGGAGCGCGGCCCGGTACGAGCAGTACTTC. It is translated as CAWSAARYEQYF.

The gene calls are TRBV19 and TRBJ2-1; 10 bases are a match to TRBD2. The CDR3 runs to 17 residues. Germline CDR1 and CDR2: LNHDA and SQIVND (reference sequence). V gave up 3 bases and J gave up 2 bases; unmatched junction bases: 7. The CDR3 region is CASSILAGEWTYNEQFF. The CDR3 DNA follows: TGTGCCAGTAGTATTCTAGCGGGAGAATGGACCTACAATGAGCAGTTCTTC.

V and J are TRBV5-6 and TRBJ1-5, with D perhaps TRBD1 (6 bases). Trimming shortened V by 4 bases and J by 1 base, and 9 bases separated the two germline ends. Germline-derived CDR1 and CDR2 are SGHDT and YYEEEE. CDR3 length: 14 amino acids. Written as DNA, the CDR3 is TGTGCCAGCAGCACTGACAGGAGCAATCAGCCCCAGCATTTT. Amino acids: CASSTDRSNQPQHF.

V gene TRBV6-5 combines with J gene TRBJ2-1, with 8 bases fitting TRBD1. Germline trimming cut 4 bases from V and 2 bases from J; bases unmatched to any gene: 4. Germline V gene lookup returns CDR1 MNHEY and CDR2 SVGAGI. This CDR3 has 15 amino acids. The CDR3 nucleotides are TGTGCCAGCAGTTTTTCGGACAGGGCCTACAATGAGCAGTTCTTC. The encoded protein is CASSFSDRAYNEQFF.

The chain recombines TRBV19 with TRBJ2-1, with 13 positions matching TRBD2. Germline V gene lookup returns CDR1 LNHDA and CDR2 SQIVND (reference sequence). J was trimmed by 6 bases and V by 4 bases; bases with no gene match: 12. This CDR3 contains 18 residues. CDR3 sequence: CASSKEGTSGIGRNEQFF. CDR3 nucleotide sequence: TGTGCCAGTAGTAAGGAAGGGACTAGCGGGATAGGGCGCAATGAGCAGTTCTTC.

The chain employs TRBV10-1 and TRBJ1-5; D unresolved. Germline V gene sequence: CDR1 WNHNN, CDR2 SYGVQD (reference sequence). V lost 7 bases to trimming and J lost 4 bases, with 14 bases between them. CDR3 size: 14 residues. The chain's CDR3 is CASKSDGRNQPQHF. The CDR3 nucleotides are TGCGCCAGCAAAAGCGACGGTAGAAATCAGCCCCAGCATTTT.

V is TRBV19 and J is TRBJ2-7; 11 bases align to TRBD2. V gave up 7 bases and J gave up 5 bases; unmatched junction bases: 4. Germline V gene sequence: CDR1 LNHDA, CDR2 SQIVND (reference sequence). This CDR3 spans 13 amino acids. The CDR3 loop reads CASMIAGGHEQYF. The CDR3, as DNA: TGTGCCAGTATGATAGCGGGAGGGCACGAGCAGTACTTC.

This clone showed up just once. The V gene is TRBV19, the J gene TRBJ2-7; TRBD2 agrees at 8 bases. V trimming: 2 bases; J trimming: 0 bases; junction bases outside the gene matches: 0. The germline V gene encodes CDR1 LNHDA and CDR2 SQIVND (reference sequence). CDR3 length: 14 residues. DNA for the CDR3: TGTGCCAGTAGTATACGGGAGGGCTCCTACGAGCAGTACTTC. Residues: CASSIREGSYEQYF.

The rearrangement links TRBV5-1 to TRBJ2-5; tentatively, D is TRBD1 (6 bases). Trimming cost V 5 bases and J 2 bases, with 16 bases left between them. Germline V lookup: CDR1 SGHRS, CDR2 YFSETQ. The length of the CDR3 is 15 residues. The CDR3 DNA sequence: TGCGCCAGCAGGGGAGCCACAGGGTTTCAAGAGACCCAGTACTTC. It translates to CASRGATGFQETQYF.

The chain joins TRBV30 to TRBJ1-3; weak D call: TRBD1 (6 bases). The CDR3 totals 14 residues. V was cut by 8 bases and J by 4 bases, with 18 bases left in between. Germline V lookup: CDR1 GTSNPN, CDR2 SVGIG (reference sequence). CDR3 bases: TGTGCCACCAGCTACAGGGATCAGGGAAACACCATATATTTT. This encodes CATSYRDQGNTIYF.

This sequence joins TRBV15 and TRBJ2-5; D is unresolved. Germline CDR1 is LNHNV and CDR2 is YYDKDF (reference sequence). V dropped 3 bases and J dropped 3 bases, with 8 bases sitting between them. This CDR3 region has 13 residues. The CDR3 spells CATSRSAEETQYF. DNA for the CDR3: TGTGCCACCAGCAGGAGCGCCGAAGAGACCCAGTACTTC.

CDR3 coding DNA: TGTGCCATCAGTGAGTCGATGCCAGGGAGGGCTTTCTTT. Translating gives CAISESMPGRAFF. The chain uses TRBV10-3 and TRBJ1-1, with D possibly matching TRBD1 (5 bases). The V end was cut by 0 bases, the J end by 11 bases, with 13 bases between. This CDR3 spans 13 amino acids. Per the germline V gene, CDR1 is ENHRY and CDR2 is SYGVKD.